These T cell receptor beta chains were read from a single sample in a study of CD8+ T cells in alopecia areata. Method: immunoSEQ multiplex PCR; TCRdb's copy keeps in-frame clones and lacks some. Among hundreds of thousands of clones listed, 60% were seen once. The specimen was CD4+ T cells sorted from blood, collected around week 54, from a patient treated with tofacitinib. Receptor source: a human donor with alopecia areata. The CDR3 runs from the conserved cysteine through the conserved F or W. The D gene is left open where the match is weak. Clone size is shown for a subset of rows, as once, few, many or a class of expanded clone.

once	TRBV27	TRBJ1-1	TRBD1	CASHIGTDRMNTEAFF	TGTGCCAGCCACATAGGGACAGATAGAATGAACACTGAAGCTTTCTTT
few	TRBV27	TRBJ2-5	-	CASRGGGETQYF	TGTGCCAGCAGGGGGGGTGGAGAGACCCAGTACTTC
-	TRBV6-5	TRBJ2-7	TRBD1	CASSYSRRGEQYF	TGTGCCAGCAGTTACTCGCGCAGGGGGGAGCAGTACTTC
few	TRBV7-9	TRBJ2-2	-	CASSLDGNTGELFF	TGTGCCAGCAGCTTAGACGGGAACACCGGGGAGCTGTTTTTT
few	TRBV7-8	TRBJ2-1	-	CASSLARGNEQFF	TGTGCCAGCAGCTTAGCTCGGGGCAATGAGCAGTTCTTC
-	TRBV7-8	TRBJ2-2	TRBD1	CASSPTDRWNTGELFF	TGTGCCAGCAGCCCTACGGACAGGTGGAACACCGGGGAGCTGTTTTTT
-	TRBV27	TRBJ1-1	-	CASSLSWGSGGAFF	TGTGCCAGCAGTTTATCTTGGGGGTCCGGGGGAGCTTTCTTT
-	TRBV25-1	TRBJ1-5	-	CASSGHLNQPQHF	TGTGCCAGCAGTGGACACCTCAATCAGCCCCAGCATTTT
-	TRBV7-2	TRBJ2-3	-	CASSLERGADTDTQYF	TGTGCCAGCAGCTTAGAACGGGGGGCCGACACAGATACGCAGTATTTT
-	TRBV2	TRBJ1-1	-	CASSESGRPEAFF	TGTGCCAGCAGTGAATCCGGGAGGCCTGAAGCTTTCTTT
-	TRBV6-6	TRBJ1-5	-	CASSPGNQPQHF	TGTGCCAGCAGCCCAGGGAATCAGCCCCAGCATTTT
-	TRBV11-2	TRBJ1-1	-	CASSLPAGTEAFF	TGTGCCAGCAGCTTACCGGCGGGCACTGAAGCTTTCTTT
few	TRBV30	TRBJ2-3	-	CAWAQSWEDTQYF	TGTGCCTGGGCCCAATCCTGGGAAGATACGCAGTATTTT
-	TRBV11-1	TRBJ2-1	-	CASSLSRRPIGEQFF	TGTGCCAGCAGCTTAAGCAGGCGCCCCATCGGTGAGCAGTTCTTC
-	TRBV19	TRBJ2-7	-	CASSDSLGAAYEQYF	TGTGCCAGTAGTGACAGCTTGGGGGCTGCCTACGAGCAGTACTTC
-	TRBV4-1	TRBJ1-1	-	CASSQDRGYRMNTEAFF	TGCGCCAGCAGCCAAGATCGGGGTTACAGAATGAACACTGAAGCTTTCTTT
once	TRBV6-5	TRBJ2-1	-	CASRMAGNEQFF	TGTGCCAGCCGAATGGCAGGCAATGAGCAGTTCTTC
-	TRBV29-1	TRBJ1-1	-	CSVETGIDTEAFF	TGCAGCGTTGAAACAGGGATCGACACTGAAGCTTTCTTT
-	TRBV4-1	TRBJ1-1	-	CASSPMGMRTEAFF	TGCGCCAGCAGCCCTATGGGGATGAGAACTGAAGCTTTCTTT
-	TRBV13	TRBJ2-1	-	CASSRGGGPAFSDGEQFF	TGTGCCAGCAGCAGGGGTGGGGGGCCCGCGTTCTCTGACGGTGAGCAGTTCTTC
once	TRBV30	TRBJ1-6	TRBD1	CAWTGQGSSYNSPLHF	TGTGCCTGGACCGGACAGGGGAGCTCCTATAATTCACCCCTCCACTTT
-	TRBV5-1	TRBJ2-5	-	CASRTRDLMGTQYF	TGCGCCAGCAGGACCCGGGACCTGATGGGTACCCAGTACTTC
few	TRBV30	TRBJ2-5	TRBD2	CAWSPGLAAQETQYF	TGTGCCTGGAGCCCCGGACTAGCGGCTCAAGAGACCCAGTACTTC
-	TRBV2	TRBJ2-5	TRBD2	CASSVGLAGNQETQYF	TGTGCCAGCAGTGTGGGACTAGCGGGGAACCAAGAGACCCAGTACTTC
-	TRBV30	TRBJ1-2	-	CAWSVSNYGYTF	TGTGCCTGGAGTGTCTCTAACTATGGCTACACCTTC
-	TRBV27	TRBJ1-2	-	CASSLSGLYGYTF	TGTGCCAGCAGTTTATCAGGGTTGTATGGCTACACCTTC
few	TRBV20-1	TRBJ2-1	-	CSATGVNEQFF	TGCAGTGCTACAGGGGTCAATGAGCAGTTCTTC
few	TRBV27	TRBJ1-5	-	CASSLEGRDQPQHF	TGTGCCAGCAGTTTAGAGGGAAGGGATCAGCCCCAGCATTTT
-	TRBV6-5	TRBJ1-5	-	CASSYSNGGNQPQHF	TGTGCCAGCAGTTACTCGAATGGGGGCAATCAGCCCCAGCATTTT
-	TRBV5-6	TRBJ2-5	-	CASSLEAVQETQYF	TGTGCCAGCAGCTTGGAAGCGGTGCAGGAGACCCAGTACTTC
-	TRBV20-1	TRBJ1-2	TRBD1	CSARTGYGYTF	TGCAGTGCACGGACAGGGTACGGCTACACCTTC